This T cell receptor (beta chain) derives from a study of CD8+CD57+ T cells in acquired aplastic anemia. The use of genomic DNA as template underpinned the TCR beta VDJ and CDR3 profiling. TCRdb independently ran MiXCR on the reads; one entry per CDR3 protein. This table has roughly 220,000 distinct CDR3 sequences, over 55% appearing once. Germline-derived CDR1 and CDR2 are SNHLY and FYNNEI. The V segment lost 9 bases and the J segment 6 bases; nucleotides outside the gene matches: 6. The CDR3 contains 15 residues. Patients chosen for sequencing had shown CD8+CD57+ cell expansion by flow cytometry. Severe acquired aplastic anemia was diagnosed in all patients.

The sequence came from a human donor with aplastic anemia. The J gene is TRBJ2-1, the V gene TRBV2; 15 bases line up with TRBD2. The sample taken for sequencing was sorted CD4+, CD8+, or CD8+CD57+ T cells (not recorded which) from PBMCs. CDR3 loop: CASWGLAGGPNEQFF. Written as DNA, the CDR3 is TGTGCCAGTTGGGGACTAGCGGGGGGCCCCAATGAGCAGTTCTTC.